The rows below give T cell receptor beta chains drawn from one sample of a study of PD-L1 blockade in urothelial cancer. The protocol was immunoSEQ multiplex PCR, while the TCRdb copy is restricted to in-frame clones and leaves out a portion. This sample yields about 74,000 clones, of which about nine tenths are seen a single time; 3.5% to 5% belongs to the top ten. The specimen comprised PBMCs, sampled around atezolizumab (anti-PD-L1) treatment. The receptors derive from a man in his 70s with urothelial cancer. Both conserved end residues are part of each CDR3. A D gene is named only where the DNA matches it firmly. Expanded clones are given a class, and other clones once, few, many or no size at all.

CDR3	DNA	V	J	size	D
CASSLSDSRGELFF	TGTGCCAGCTCACTCTCGGACTCTCGCGGGGAGCTGTTTTTT	TRBV18	TRBJ2-2	-	-
CASSKGAMETQYF	TGTGCCAGCAGCAAGGGGGCAATGGAGACCCAGTACTTC	TRBV7-9	TRBJ2-5	-	TRBD1
CASSPTDGRGPDTQYF	TGCGCCAGCAGCCCTACGGACGGGAGGGGACCAGATACGCAGTATTTT	TRBV4-1	TRBJ2-3	-	TRBD2
CASSTRTGRQYF	TGTGCCAGCAGCACGCGGACAGGGAGGCAGTACTTC	TRBV7-6	TRBJ2-7	-	TRBD1
CASRATGTSGQETQYF	TGTGCCAGCCGCGCCACCGGGACTAGCGGCCAAGAGACCCAGTACTTC	TRBV27	TRBJ2-5	-	TRBD2
CASTPTENTEAFF	TGTGCCAGCACCCCGACAGAAAACACTGAAGCTTTCTTT	TRBV28	TRBJ1-1	-	-
CASMRGSKGNEQFF	TGTGCCAGTATGAGGGGGAGTAAGGGGAATGAGCAGTTCTTC	TRBV19	TRBJ2-1	-	-
CASSYSYEQYF	TGTGCCAGCAGCTATTCCTACGAGCAGTACTTC	TRBV28	TRBJ2-7	once	-
CASSPRGETQYF	TGTGCCAGCTCACCACGAGGGGAGACCCAGTACTTC	TRBV18	TRBJ2-5	-	-
CATSREGGGRIWGNEQFF	TGTGCCACCAGCAGAGAGGGCGGCGGGAGGATCTGGGGGAATGAGCAGTTCTTC	TRBV15	TRBJ2-1	-	TRBD2
CATSTGTSGGRAYEQYF	TGTGCCACCAGCACCGGGACTAGCGGAGGGAGGGCCTACGAGCAGTACTTC	TRBV15	TRBJ2-7	-	TRBD2
CASSLADYSYEQYF	TGTGCCAGCAGCTTAGCGGATTACAGCTACGAGCAGTACTTC	TRBV7-8	TRBJ2-7	once	-
CASSSQNREQYF	TGTGCCAGCAGCTCACAAAACAGGGAGCAGTACTTC	TRBV5-4	TRBJ2-7	-	-
CASSSGQPPYEQYF	TGTGCCAGCAGTTCTGGACAGCCACCCTACGAGCAGTACTTC	TRBV6-6	TRBJ2-7	once	-
CASSQDGAGGLGGYTF	TGCGCCAGCAGCCAAGACGGGGCAGGGGGGCTGGGTGGCTACACCTTC	TRBV4-1	TRBJ1-2	-	TRBD1
CASSQLSRGEAFF	TGTGCCAGCAGCCAATTAAGCAGGGGAGAGGCTTTCTTT	TRBV16	TRBJ1-1	-	-
CASSSTYRATGELFF	TGTGCCAGCAGCTCCACCTACAGGGCTACCGGGGAGCTGTTTTTT	TRBV9	TRBJ2-2	-	-
CASSQDRLAGEDEQYF	TGCGCCAGCAGCCAAGATCGACTAGCGGGAGAGGACGAGCAGTACTTC	TRBV4-1	TRBJ2-7	-	TRBD2
CASSVGPAGVNNEQFF	TGTGCCAGCAGCGTAGGCCCAGCGGGAGTTAACAATGAGCAGTTCTTC	TRBV9	TRBJ2-1	-	TRBD2
CASSLISGNTGELFF	TGTGCCAGCAGCCTCATTAGCGGGAACACCGGGGAGCTGTTTTTT	TRBV7-3	TRBJ2-2	-	-
CASSVRSGDYGYTF	TGTGCCAGCAGCGTTAGAAGCGGGGACTATGGCTACACCTTC	TRBV13	TRBJ1-2	-	-
CAWSLRGEAQYF	TGTGCCTGGAGTCTTCGTGGGGAGGCCCAGTACTTC	TRBV30	TRBJ2-5	-	-
CASSEGDEQYF	TGTGCCAGCAGTGAGGGGGACGAGCAGTACTTC	TRBV5-5	TRBJ2-7	-	-
CASSLNLAFVLNEQFF	TGTGCCAGTAGTCTGAATCTAGCGTTCGTACTCAATGAGCAGTTCTTC	TRBV19	TRBJ2-1	-	-
CASSLEAGELFF	TGTGCCAGCAGCTTAGAGGCCGGGGAGCTGTTTTTT	TRBV7-3	TRBJ2-2	-	-
CASSIYLAPSYEQYF	TGTGCCAGCAGCATCTACTTAGCCCCTTCCTACGAGCAGTACTTC	TRBV28	TRBJ2-7	-	-
CASSPDREETQYF	TGTGCCAGCTCACCCGACAGGGAGGAGACCCAGTACTTC	TRBV18	TRBJ2-5	-	TRBD1
CASSQEQEETQYF	TGCGCCAGCAGCCAAGAGCAGGAAGAGACCCAGTACTTC	TRBV4-1	TRBJ2-5	-	-
CASSLLGGTAEGNTIYF	TGTGCCAGCAGTTTACTAGGGGGTACCGCCGAAGGAAACACCATATATTTT	TRBV28	TRBJ1-3	-	-
CATSRDRDRVLF	TGTGCCACCAGCAGAGATCGAGACAGGGTCCTATTT	TRBV15	TRBJ1-1	-	TRBD1
CASRSGTSPEQFF	TGTGCCAGCAGATCCGGGACTAGTCCTGAGCAGTTCTTC	TRBV7-2	TRBJ2-1	-	TRBD2
CASSAQGQNYGYTF	TGTGCCAGCAGTGCTCAGGGACAGAACTATGGCTACACCTTC	TRBV9	TRBJ1-2	once	TRBD1
CASSTSEGDGYTF	TGTGCCAGCAGCACCTCCGAGGGGGATGGCTACACCTTC	TRBV7-9	TRBJ1-2	-	-
CASSLEGANGYTF	TGCGCCAGCAGCTTGGAAGGGGCCAATGGCTACACCTTC	TRBV5-1	TRBJ1-2	-	-
CASSPRQGNYGYTF	TGTGCCAGCTCACCACGGCAGGGGAACTATGGCTACACCTTC	TRBV18	TRBJ1-2	-	-
CASSPYATGDYGYTF	TGTGCCAGCAGTCCATACGCTACAGGGGACTATGGCTACACCTTC	TRBV27	TRBJ1-2	-	TRBD1
CASSLEKAGTSGRKQFF	TGTGCCAGCAGTTTGGAAAAGGCTGGGACTAGCGGGAGGAAGCAGTTCTTC	TRBV27	TRBJ2-1	-	TRBD2
CSVGKASSGASDTQYF	TGCAGCGTGGGAAAAGCCTCTAGCGGGGCCTCAGATACGCAGTATTTT	TRBV29-1	TRBJ2-3	-	TRBD2
CASSVAPTGGKDEQYF	TGTGCCAGCAGCGTAGCTCCGACAGGGGGCAAGGACGAGCAGTACTTC	TRBV9	TRBJ2-7	-	TRBD1
CASRQRTGPAYEQYF	TGTGCCAGCAGACAACGGACAGGACCGGCCTACGAGCAGTACTTC	TRBV6-6	TRBJ2-7	once	TRBD1
CASNQPGGETQYF	TGTGCCAGTAATCAGCCAGGGGGAGAGACCCAGTACTTC	TRBV19	TRBJ2-5	-	TRBD1
CSVERGDRVGTDTQYF	TGCAGCGTTGAAAGAGGTGACAGGGTAGGCACAGATACGCAGTATTTT	TRBV29-1	TRBJ2-3	-	TRBD1